Presented here are 16 T cell receptor beta chains from one specimen sequenced in a study of shared clonotypes between healthy human individuals. Profiling relied on immunoSEQ multiplex PCR, and the TCRdb table lists in-frame clones only, not all of them. This sample has 2 million to 2.5 million clones; roughly 92% occur once, and the top ten carry 0.37%. The material sequenced was naive CD4+ T cells from PBMCs. This sample's subset: CD45RA+ positively selected. The receptors originated from a man younger than 35 in good health. Some clones in this sample may be carry-over from other donors' samples.

With respect to this clone: Other DNA sequences in the same sample also yield this CDR3. The chain carries TRBV5-4 and TRBJ2-7; 9 bases are a match to TRBD1. CDR1 is SGHNT and CDR2 is YYREEE in the germline V gene (reference sequence). The V gene end was trimmed by 4 bases and the J gene end by 2 bases; junction bases not matched to a gene: 7. The CDR3 has 15 residues. The chain's CDR3 is CASSLPGQGTYEQYF. In DNA, the CDR3 is TGTGCCAGCAGCCTGCCGGGACAGGGAACCTACGAGCAGTACTTC.

This rearrangement joins TRBV29-1 to TRBJ1-2; tentatively, D is TRBD1 (5 bases). The V and J ends lost 7 bases and 8 bases respectively, with 14 bases between them. This CDR3 contains 11 residues. The germline V gene encodes CDR1 SQVTM and CDR2 ANQGSEA. The CDR3 coding sequence is TGCAGCGCTAAGGTGGGGGACGGCTACACCTTC. Translated: CSAKVGDGYTF.

This clone was counted a single time. The chain employs TRBV6-6 and TRBJ2-1; 14 bases are a match to TRBD2. Losses at the gene ends were 6 bases for V and 8 bases for J; bases not matched to a gene: 6. The CDR3 spans 15 residues. From germline, CDR1 is MNHNY and CDR2 SVGAGI (reference sequence). The CDR3: CASRHPGLAGDEQFF. The CDR3 DNA is TGTGCCAGCAGACATCCGGGACTAGCGGGAGATGAGCAGTTCTTC.

The chain recombines TRBV9 with TRBJ2-1; 7 bases map to TRBD1. The CDR3 has 13 amino acids. Trimming took 2 bases from V and 9 from J; bases not matched to a gene: 5. Per the germline V gene, CDR1 is SGDLS and CDR2 is YYNGEE. CDR3 bases: TGTGCCAGCAGCGTTGACAGGGTGAGTGAGCAGTTCTTC. As protein: CASSVDRVSEQFF. Combining the CDR3 with reference TRBV9 and TRBJ2-1 gives the whole variable domain DSGVTQTPKHLITATGQRVTLRCSPRSGDLSVYWYQQSLDQGLQFLIQYYNGEERAKGNILERFSAQQFPDLHSELNLSSLELGDSALYFCASSVDRVSEQFFGPGTRLTVL.

The CDR3 DNA is TGTGCCAGCTCACGGCTCAGTGGGCTCGGAACTAATGAAAAACTGTTTTTT. Residues: CASSRLSGLGTNEKLFF. The rearrangement joins TRBV18 to TRBJ1-4, with no clear D. This CDR3 region has 17 residues. The V gene lost 4 bases and the J gene lost 1 base, with 16 bases spanning the gap. The germline gives CDR1 KGHSH, CDR2 LQKENI.

This clone was picked up one time. The chain carries TRBV28 and TRBJ1-3; a weak D match, TRBD1 (6 bases). The V end lost 5 bases, the J end lost 0 bases, and 11 bases lay between the germline ends. Germline V gene data show CDR1 as MDHEN and CDR2 as SYDVKM. This CDR3 has 15 residues. CDR3 nucleotide sequence: TGTGCCAGCAGTAGGGGACATTTCTCTGGAAACACCATATATTTT. Residues: CASSRGHFSGNTIYF.

Turning to this clone: In the same sample, other DNA sequences code for this CDR3. V is TRBV30 and J is TRBJ1-4; the match to TRBD1 covers 7 bases. Germline trimming cut 2 bases from V and 4 bases from J; bases unmatched to any gene: 1. The CDR3 covers 13 residues. Per the germline V gene, CDR1 is GTSNPN and CDR2 is SVGIG (reference sequence). For the CDR3, the DNA is TGTGCCTGGAGTCGGGACAGTAATGAAAAACTGTTTTTT. As protein: CAWSRDSNEKLFF. The full variable domain, with the rest looked up from reference TRBV30 and TRBJ1-4, is SQTIHQWPATLVQPVGSPLSLECTVEGTSNPNLYWYRQAAGRGLQLLFYSVGIGQISSEVPQNLSASRPQDRQFILSSKKLLLSDSGFYLCAWSRDSNEKLFFGSGTQLSVL.

V is TRBV9 and J is TRBJ2-3; D call uncertain. Germline V gene lookup returns CDR1 SGDLS and CDR2 YYNGEE. Trimming removed 0 bases from V and 6 bases from J, with 8 bases in between. The CDR3 is 13 amino acids. The CDR3 sequence: CASSVAAGDTQYF. The CDR3 nucleotides are TGTGCCAGCAGCGTAGCCGCTGGGGATACGCAGTATTTT.

The chain uses TRBV7-9 and TRBJ1-2; TRBD1 agrees at 7 bases. With 5 bases clipped from V and 0 bases from J, the junction kept 6 bases outside the gene matches. Germline V gene data show CDR1 as SEHNR and CDR2 as FQNEAQ (reference sequence). There are 15 residues in the CDR3. CDR3 sequence reads: CASSGYRGTNYGYTF. The DNA of the CDR3 is TGTGCCAGCAGCGGATACAGGGGAACTAACTATGGCTACACCTTC.

The CDR3 DNA sequence: TGTGCCAGCAGTTTTCCGGGGGTTGAAAAACTGTTTTTT. Protein sequence: CASSFPGVEKLFF. This chain joins TRBV28 and TRBJ1-4; TRBD1 might be the D (5 bases). CDR3 length equals 13 residues. Trimming pared 3 bases from V and 7 bases from J, leaving 9 bases between. Germline V lookup: CDR1 MDHEN, CDR2 SYDVKM.

The rearrangement joins TRBV5-1 to TRBJ2-1; 14 bases are shared with TRBD2. Per germline, CDR1 SGHRS and CDR2 YFSETQ. V shed 0 bases, J shed 7 bases, and the junction held 6 bases outside the gene matches. The CDR3 sequence is 17 residues long. The CDR3 is CASSLGLAGGIWNEQFF. CDR3 sequence (DNA): TGCGCCAGCAGCTTGGGACTAGCGGGAGGGATCTGGAATGAGCAGTTCTTC.

This chain connects TRBV7-6 to TRBJ2-1; no firm D call. Germline values: CDR1 SGHVS, CDR2 FNYEAQ. The CDR3 has 15 residues. V was shortened by 0 bases and J by 9 bases, with 15 bases between the two germline ends. In DNA, the CDR3 is TGTGCCAGCAGCTTAGCGCAGTATTATACACCTGAGCAGTTCTTC. It codes for CASSLAQYYTPEQFF.

The chain joins TRBV7-9 to TRBJ2-1; TRBD2 matches at 12 bases. Germline trimming cut 3 bases from V and 0 bases from J; bases unmatched to any gene: 6. The germline V gene has CDR1 SEHNR and CDR2 FQNEAQ (reference sequence). This CDR3 is built from 18 residues. CDR3 in amino acids: CASSFSRLAGASYNEQFF. The CDR3 DNA reads as TGTGCCAGCAGCTTCTCCAGACTAGCGGGAGCCTCCTACAATGAGCAGTTCTTC.

In its sample, this clone was seen once. The genes are TRBV5-1 and TRBJ1-4; D call uncertain. This CDR3 is 14 amino acids long. Germline V lookup: CDR1 SGHRS, CDR2 YFSETQ. Trimming pared 0 bases from V and 5 bases from J, leaving 8 bases between. CDR3 bases: TGCGCCAGCAGCTTGGAGGACGGAAATGAAAAACTGTTTTTT. Translated, it gives CASSLEDGNEKLFF. The full variable domain, completed using reference TRBV5-1 and TRBJ1-4, is KAGVTQTPRYLIKTRGQQVTLSCSPISGHRSVSWYQQTPGQGLQFLFEYFSETQRNKGNFPGRFSGRQFSNSRSEMNVSTLELGDSALYLCASSLEDGNEKLFFGSGTQLSVL.

The chain combines TRBV9 with TRBJ2-3; D remains ambiguous. The CDR3 spans 15 residues. Germline-derived CDR1 and CDR2 are SGDLS and YYNGEE. Trimming removed 0 bases at V and 3 bases at J, with 11 bases between. For the CDR3, the DNA is TGTGCCAGCAGCGTAGTAGGTAGGCCTACAGATACGCAGTATTTT. This encodes CASSVVGRPTDTQYF.

The CDR3 loop is CASSPLVFNEQFF. The CDR3 DNA is TGTGCCAGCTCACCACTTGTCTTCAATGAGCAGTTCTTC. This chain links TRBV18 with TRBJ2-1, with D uncertain. The CDR3 is 13 amino acids. CDR1 is KGHSH and CDR2 is LQKENI in the germline V gene. Trimming removed 1 base at V and 6 bases at J, with 7 bases between.